This T cell receptor beta chain was identified in a study of memory CD4+ T cells and cytomegalovirus serostatus. Study at large: Donors were healthy Belgian adults, fewer than ten CMV seropositive and approximately 25 seronegative. Broader study findings: Median bootstrapped AUC for CMV status was approximately 0.94 originally, approximately 0.9 US-trained. Each of 65 to 70 CMV-associated TCRbeta sequences occurred in one to five individuals.

Only a few counts were recorded for this clone. Its matching antigen is unknown. The sort gate was single viable CD3+CD4+CD8-CD45RO+ cells for memory CD4+ T cells. After thawing, CD4+ T cells were positively selected. Method: immunoSEQ multiplex PCR; TCRdb's copy keeps in-frame clones and lacks some. The sample has about 52,000 clones; approximately 80% are singletons. The CDR3 length is 14 residues. Trimming stripped 6 bases from V and 4 bases from J, with 15 bases between. Germline V CDR1 and CDR2: SNHLY, FYNNEI. V gene TRBV2 combines with J gene TRBJ1-1, with D possibly TRBD1 on 6 matching bases. The sequenced material came from memory CD4+ T cells from blood. The clonotype comes from an adult in good health and CMV-seropositive. CDR3 loop: CASSLTTGATEAFF. CDR3 sequence (DNA): TGTGCCAGCAGCCTAACGACAGGAGCCACTGAAGCTTTCTTT.